The T cell receptor beta chain described here comes from a study of OX40 agonist ivuxolimab in advanced cancers. As for the study in general: Partial responses occurred in Three dose-escalation patients, one with hepatocellular carcinoma and two with cutaneous melanoma.

Profiled with immunoSEQ multiplex PCR; TCRdb holds only in-frame clones, not every one. The sample has some 99,000 clones, about 79% seen once. The CDR3 is 13 amino acids. Germline CDR1 reads PRHDT; CDR2 reads FYEKMQ (reference sequence). Deletions cut 6 bases from V and 2 bases from J, with 11 bases between. As to this clone: The target antigen is unknown.

General study points: Among T cells, CD8+ cells averaged more expanded clones than CD4+ cells. At 0.1 to 3.0 mg/kg, clonal expansion of CD4+ and CD8+ blood T cells had occurred by week 6.

This chain connects TRBV13 to TRBJ2-7; D not resolved. The sequencing here drew on CD4+ or CD8+ T cells sorted from blood, taken in a trial of the OX40 agonist ivuxolimab. This TCR came from an adult with an advanced solid tumor such as melanoma, head and neck, liver or kidney cancer. The CDR3 DNA sequence: TGTGCCAGCAGTACTCGCGGACCCTACGAGCAGTACTTC. Translated: CASSTRGPYEQYF.